A selection of T cell receptor beta chains follows, all from one sample in a study of technical replicates of blood from a handful of donors. Assay used: immunoSEQ multiplex PCR; TCRdb lists only in-frame clones, some missing. The repertoire has approximately 70,000 clones, around 97% of them found once; the top ten carry around 0.29%. The material sequenced was T cells isolated from PBMCs. Every receptor here comes from a human donor in good health. The CDR3 runs from the conserved cysteine through the conserved F or W. D genes are given only for firm matches. Size is stated for part of the rows, as once, few or many counts, or as a class when the clone is expanded.

abundance: NA; j_gene: TRBJ1-1; v_gene: TRBV2; d_gene: TRBD1; CDR3aa: CASSDRDRPTGEAFF; CDR3nt: TGTGCCAGCAGTGACCGGGACAGGCCTACGGGTGAAGCTTTCTTT
abundance: few; j_gene: TRBJ2-7; v_gene: TRBV5-1; d_gene: TRBD2; CDR3aa: CASSLGYLTGTSGRAIFEQYF; CDR3nt: TGCGCCAGCAGCCTCGGATATCTAACCGGGACTAGCGGGAGGGCCATATTCGAGCAGTACTTC
abundance: NA; j_gene: TRBJ1-5; v_gene: TRBV5-4; d_gene: TRBD1; CDR3aa: CASSLDRGANQPQHF; CDR3nt: TGTGCCAGCAGCCTAGACAGGGGGGCCAATCAGCCCCAGCATTTT
abundance: NA; j_gene: TRBJ1-4; v_gene: TRBV21-1; d_gene: NA; CDR3aa: CASSKGTGGLNEKLFF; CDR3nt: TGTGCCAGCAGCAAGGGGACAGGGGGCCTTAATGAAAAACTGTTTTTT
abundance: NA; j_gene: TRBJ1-4; v_gene: TRBV28; d_gene: TRBD1; CDR3aa: CASSYYQGAREKLFF; CDR3nt: TGTGCCAGCAGCTATTATCAGGGGGCGCGGGAAAAACTGTTTTTT
abundance: NA; j_gene: TRBJ1-1; v_gene: TRBV20-1; d_gene: NA; CDR3aa: CSARLATEAFF; CDR3nt: TGCAGTGCTAGGTTGGCCACTGAAGCTTTCTTT
abundance: NA; j_gene: TRBJ2-7; v_gene: TRBV7-8; d_gene: NA; CDR3aa: CASSSDYYEQYF; CDR3nt: TGTGCCAGCAGCTCCGACTACTACGAGCAGTACTTC
abundance: NA; j_gene: TRBJ2-1; v_gene: TRBV6-1; d_gene: TRBD1; CDR3aa: CASRVPGQAWNEQFF; CDR3nt: TGTGCCAGCAGAGTACCGGGACAGGCTTGGAATGAGCAGTTCTTC
abundance: NA; j_gene: TRBJ1-5; v_gene: TRBV6-1; d_gene: NA; CDR3aa: CASSDKGDQPQHF; CDR3nt: TGTGCCAGCAGTGATAAGGGAGATCAGCCCCAGCATTTT
abundance: NA; j_gene: TRBJ2-5; v_gene: TRBV28; d_gene: TRBD1; CDR3aa: CASSYGTVVYQETQYF; CDR3nt: TGTGCCAGCAGTTACGGGACAGTCGTGTACCAAGAGACCCAGTACTTC
abundance: once; j_gene: TRBJ2-2; v_gene: TRBV7-9; d_gene: TRBD1; CDR3aa: CASSSRDRGRGTGELFF; CDR3nt: TGTGCCAGCAGCTCTAGGGACAGGGGGCGCGGCACCGGGGAGCTGTTTTTT
abundance: NA; j_gene: TRBJ2-4; v_gene: TRBV14; d_gene: NA; CDR3aa: CASSQGDGLAKNIQYF; CDR3nt: TGTGCCAGCAGCCAAGGCGATGGTTTAGCCAAAAACATTCAGTACTTC
abundance: NA; j_gene: TRBJ1-1; v_gene: TRBV7-9; d_gene: NA; CDR3aa: CASSLGSTEAFF; CDR3nt: TGTGCCAGCAGCTTAGGCAGCACTGAAGCTTTCTTT
abundance: NA; j_gene: TRBJ1-1; v_gene: TRBV29-1; d_gene: NA; CDR3aa: CSVVGAVRFTEAFF; CDR3nt: TGCAGCGTTGTGGGGGCAGTAAGGTTCACTGAAGCTTTCTTT
abundance: NA; j_gene: TRBJ2-7; v_gene: TRBV6-5; d_gene: TRBD2; CDR3aa: CASSTGLVHYEQYF; CDR3nt: TGTGCCAGCAGTACGGGACTAGTACACTACGAGCAGTACTTC
abundance: NA; j_gene: TRBJ2-2; v_gene: TRBV7-8; d_gene: NA; CDR3aa: CASSPLGGNTGELFF; CDR3nt: TGTGCCAGCAGCCCTCTGGGGGGGAACACCGGGGAGCTGTTTTTT
abundance: NA; j_gene: TRBJ1-1; v_gene: TRBV28; d_gene: NA; CDR3aa: CASISGTEAFF; CDR3nt: TGTGCCAGCATATCGGGCACTGAAGCTTTCTTT
abundance: NA; j_gene: TRBJ1-5; v_gene: TRBV6-1; d_gene: NA; CDR3aa: CASSENQGYLSNQPQHF; CDR3nt: TGTGCCAGCAGTGAAAATCAGGGTTATCTAAGCAATCAGCCCCAGCATTTT
abundance: NA; j_gene: TRBJ1-1; v_gene: TRBV30; d_gene: TRBD1; CDR3aa: CAWSVGTATEAFF; CDR3nt: TGTGCCTGGAGTGTAGGGACAGCTACTGAAGCTTTCTTT
abundance: NA; j_gene: TRBJ2-3; v_gene: TRBV30; d_gene: TRBD2; CDR3aa: CAWRGLARGSFGDTQYF; CDR3nt: TGTGCCTGGAGGGGACTAGCGCGAGGGTCCTTTGGAGATACGCAGTATTTT
abundance: NA; j_gene: TRBJ1-5; v_gene: TRBV7-6; d_gene: TRBD1; CDR3aa: CASSSRTGGTQHF; CDR3nt: TGTGCCAGCAGCTCACGGACAGGAGGTACCCAGCATTTT
abundance: NA; j_gene: TRBJ2-2; v_gene: TRBV10-3; d_gene: TRBD1; CDR3aa: CAISATGWRGELFF; CDR3nt: TGTGCCATCAGTGCGACAGGGTGGAGAGGGGAGCTGTTTTTT
abundance: NA; j_gene: TRBJ2-7; v_gene: TRBV5-6; d_gene: TRBD2; CDR3aa: CASSLAGGMAYEQYF; CDR3nt: TGTGCCAGCAGCTTGGCGGGGGGGATGGCCTACGAGCAGTACTTC
abundance: NA; j_gene: TRBJ2-1; v_gene: TRBV30; d_gene: NA; CDR3aa: CAWSLGNEQFF; CDR3nt: TGTGCCTGGAGTCTAGGAAATGAGCAGTTCTTC
abundance: NA; j_gene: TRBJ1-5; v_gene: TRBV6-1; d_gene: NA; CDR3aa: CASTSGLGNQPQHF; CDR3nt: TGTGCCAGCACGTCAGGCCTCGGCAATCAGCCCCAGCATTTT
abundance: NA; j_gene: TRBJ2-5; v_gene: TRBV7-2; d_gene: NA; CDR3aa: CASSKKEKTSIRGETQYF; CDR3nt: TGTGCCAGCAGTAAAAAGGAAAAGACCTCTATAAGGGGGGAGACCCAGTACTTC
abundance: NA; j_gene: TRBJ2-3; v_gene: TRBV6-6; d_gene: NA; CDR3aa: CASSRDWGSADTQYF; CDR3nt: TGTGCCAGCAGTCGGGACTGGGGGAGCGCAGATACGCAGTATTTT
abundance: NA; j_gene: TRBJ2-7; v_gene: TRBV27; d_gene: NA; CDR3aa: CASNYPGDTCYEQYF; CDR3nt: TGTGCCAGCAACTATCCCGGGGACACTTGCTACGAGCAGTACTTC
abundance: NA; j_gene: TRBJ2-4; v_gene: TRBV12-5; d_gene: NA; CDR3aa: CASGLVRGAKNIQYF; CDR3nt: TGTGCTAGTGGTTTAGTAAGGGGGGCCAAAAACATTCAGTACTTC
abundance: NA; j_gene: TRBJ1-2; v_gene: TRBV13; d_gene: NA; CDR3aa: CASSLGHREPGRGYTF; CDR3nt: TGTGCCAGCAGCTTAGGCCACAGGGAGCCGGGTCGTGGCTACACCTTC
abundance: NA; j_gene: TRBJ1-3; v_gene: TRBV6-5; d_gene: TRBD1; CDR3aa: CASSGDRAGNTIYF; CDR3nt: TGTGCCAGCAGTGGAGACAGGGCTGGAAACACCATATATTTT
abundance: NA; j_gene: TRBJ2-7; v_gene: TRBV27; d_gene: NA; CDR3aa: CASSWGASYEQYF; CDR3nt: TGTGCCAGCAGTTGGGGCGCCTCCTACGAGCAGTACTTC
abundance: NA; j_gene: TRBJ1-1; v_gene: TRBV7-2; d_gene: NA; CDR3aa: CASSSQTGMNTEAFF; CDR3nt: TGTGCCAGCAGCTCGCAGACAGGCATGAACACTGAAGCTTTCTTT
abundance: NA; j_gene: TRBJ2-3; v_gene: TRBV5-4; d_gene: TRBD1; CDR3aa: CASSGRRQGGADTQYF; CDR3nt: TGTGCCAGCAGCGGACGCCGACAGGGCGGCGCAGATACGCAGTATTTT
abundance: NA; j_gene: TRBJ2-2; v_gene: TRBV4-3; d_gene: NA; CDR3aa: CASSPLGAGELFF; CDR3nt: TGCGCCAGCAGCCCCCTCGGGGCCGGGGAGCTGTTTTTT
abundance: NA; j_gene: TRBJ1-1; v_gene: TRBV7-8; d_gene: TRBD1; CDR3aa: CASSLGGTGEGTEAFF; CDR3nt: TGTGCCAGCAGCTTAGGGGGGACAGGAGAAGGCACTGAAGCTTTCTTT
abundance: NA; j_gene: TRBJ2-1; v_gene: TRBV11-3; d_gene: NA; CDR3aa: CASSLFRTGMSSYNEQFF; CDR3nt: TGTGCCAGCAGCCTCTTCCGAACGGGGATGAGCTCCTACAATGAGCAGTTCTTC
abundance: NA; j_gene: TRBJ2-6; v_gene: TRBV7-9; d_gene: TRBD2; CDR3aa: CASSLASGGFFSGANVLTF; CDR3nt: TGTGCCAGCAGCTTAGCCTCGGGGGGGTTTTTCTCTGGGGCCAACGTCCTGACTTTC
abundance: once; j_gene: TRBJ1-2; v_gene: TRBV7-2; d_gene: NA; CDR3aa: CASSFGGVGNSYGYTF; CDR3nt: TGTGCCAGCAGCTTTGGGGGGGTAGGGAATAGTTATGGCTACACCTTC